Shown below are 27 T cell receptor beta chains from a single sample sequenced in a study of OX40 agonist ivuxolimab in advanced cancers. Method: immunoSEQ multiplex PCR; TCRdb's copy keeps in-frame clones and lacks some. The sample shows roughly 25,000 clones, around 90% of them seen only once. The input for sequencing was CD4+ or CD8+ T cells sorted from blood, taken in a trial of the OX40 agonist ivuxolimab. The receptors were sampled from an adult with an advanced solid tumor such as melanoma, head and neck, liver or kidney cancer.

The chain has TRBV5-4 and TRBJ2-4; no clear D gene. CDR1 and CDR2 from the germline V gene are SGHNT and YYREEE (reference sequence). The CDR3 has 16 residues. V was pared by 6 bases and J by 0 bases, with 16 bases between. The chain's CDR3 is CASTLYGELAKNIQYF. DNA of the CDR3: TGTGCCAGCACCCTATACGGTGAACTAGCCAAAAACATTCAGTACTTC. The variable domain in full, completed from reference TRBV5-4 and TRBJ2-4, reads ETGVTQSPTHLIKTRGQQVTLRCSSQSGHNTVSWYQQALGQGPQFIFQYYREEENGRGNFPPRFSGLQFPNYSSELNVNALELDDSALYLCASTLYGELAKNIQYFGAGTRLSVL.

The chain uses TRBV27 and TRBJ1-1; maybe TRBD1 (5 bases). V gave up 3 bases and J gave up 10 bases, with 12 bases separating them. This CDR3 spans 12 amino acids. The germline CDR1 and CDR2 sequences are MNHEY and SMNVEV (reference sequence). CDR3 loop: CASSFGGSVAFF. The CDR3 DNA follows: TGTGCCAGCAGTTTTGGGGGTAGTGTAGCTTTCTTT.

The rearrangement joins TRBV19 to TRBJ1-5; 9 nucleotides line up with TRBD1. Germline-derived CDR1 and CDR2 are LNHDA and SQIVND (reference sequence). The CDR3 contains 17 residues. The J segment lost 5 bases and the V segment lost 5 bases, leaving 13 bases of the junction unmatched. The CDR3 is CASSFIGDRDLYQPQHF. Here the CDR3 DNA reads TGTGCCAGTAGTTTTATTGGGGACAGGGATTTGTATCAGCCCCAGCATTTT.

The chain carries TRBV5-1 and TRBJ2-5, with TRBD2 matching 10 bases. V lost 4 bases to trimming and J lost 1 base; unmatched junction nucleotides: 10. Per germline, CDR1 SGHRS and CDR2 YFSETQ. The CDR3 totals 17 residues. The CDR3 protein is CASSIGTSAYIQETQYF. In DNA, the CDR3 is TGCGCCAGCAGCATAGGGACTAGCGCATATATCCAAGAGACCCAGTACTTC.

DNA for the CDR3: TGTGCCAGCAGCTTAACGAGCGATACGCAGTATTTT. Translation: CASSLTSDTQYF. The chain has TRBV7-3 and TRBJ2-3; no firm D call. The length of the CDR3 is 12 residues. From germline, CDR1 is SGHTA and CDR2 FQGTGA. Trimming pared 0 bases from V and 6 bases from J, leaving 4 bases between.

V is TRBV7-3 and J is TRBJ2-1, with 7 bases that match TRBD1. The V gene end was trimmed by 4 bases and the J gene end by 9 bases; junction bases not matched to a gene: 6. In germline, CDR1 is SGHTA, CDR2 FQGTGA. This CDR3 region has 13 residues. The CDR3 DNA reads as TGTGCCAGCAGCTCCGGGGACAGCTTTGAGCAGTTCTTC. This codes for CASSSGDSFEQFF.

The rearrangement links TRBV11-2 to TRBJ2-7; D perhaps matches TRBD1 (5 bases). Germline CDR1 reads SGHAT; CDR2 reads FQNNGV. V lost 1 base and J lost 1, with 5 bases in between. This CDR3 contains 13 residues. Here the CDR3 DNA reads TGTGCCAGCAGCTTAGGACAGTCCTACGAGCAGTACTTC. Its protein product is CASSLGQSYEQYF.

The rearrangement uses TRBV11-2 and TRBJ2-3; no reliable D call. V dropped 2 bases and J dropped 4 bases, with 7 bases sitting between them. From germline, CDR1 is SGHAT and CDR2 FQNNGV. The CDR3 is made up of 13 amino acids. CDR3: CASSLFSADTQYF. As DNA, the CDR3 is TGTGCCAGCAGCTTATTCTCCGCAGATACGCAGTATTTT. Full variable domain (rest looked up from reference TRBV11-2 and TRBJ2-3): EAGVAQSPRYKIIEKRQSVAFWCNPISGHATLYWYQQILGQGPKLLIQFQNNGVVDDSQLPKDRFSAERLKGVDSTLKIQPAKLEDSAVYLCASSLFSADTQYFGPGTRLTVL.

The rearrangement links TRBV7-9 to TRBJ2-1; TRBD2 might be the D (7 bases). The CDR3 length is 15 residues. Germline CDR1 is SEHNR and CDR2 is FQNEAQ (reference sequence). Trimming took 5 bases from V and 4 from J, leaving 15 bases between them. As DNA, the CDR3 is TGTGCCAGCAGCCCAGAGGGGGGGAGATACAATGAGCAGTTCTTC. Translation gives CASSPEGGRYNEQFF.

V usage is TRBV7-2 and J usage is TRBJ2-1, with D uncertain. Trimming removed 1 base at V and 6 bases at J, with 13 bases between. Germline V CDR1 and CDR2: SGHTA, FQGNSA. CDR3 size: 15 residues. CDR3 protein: CASSLGVPSSNEQFF. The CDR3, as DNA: TGTGCCAGCAGCTTAGGGGTCCCCAGCTCCAATGAGCAGTTCTTC.

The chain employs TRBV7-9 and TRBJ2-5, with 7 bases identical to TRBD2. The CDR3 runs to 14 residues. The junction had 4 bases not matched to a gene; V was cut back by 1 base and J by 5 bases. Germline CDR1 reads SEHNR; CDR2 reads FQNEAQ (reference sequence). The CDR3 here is CASSLGGGIETQYF. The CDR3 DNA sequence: TGTGCCAGCAGCTTAGGGGGAGGGATTGAGACCCAGTACTTC.

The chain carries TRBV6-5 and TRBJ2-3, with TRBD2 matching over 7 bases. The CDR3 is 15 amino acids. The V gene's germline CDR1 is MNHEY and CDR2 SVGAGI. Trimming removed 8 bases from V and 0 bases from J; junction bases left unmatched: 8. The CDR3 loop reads CASRLSGGSTDTQYF. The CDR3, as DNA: TGTGCCAGCCGTCTCTCCGGGGGGAGCACAGATACGCAGTATTTT.

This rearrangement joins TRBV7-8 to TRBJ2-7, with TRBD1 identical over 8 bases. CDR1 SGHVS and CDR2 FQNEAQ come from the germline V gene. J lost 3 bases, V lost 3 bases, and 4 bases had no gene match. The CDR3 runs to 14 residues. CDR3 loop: CASSFGQGGYEQYF. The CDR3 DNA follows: TGTGCCAGCAGCTTCGGACAGGGAGGCTACGAGCAGTACTTC.

CDR3 sequence: CASSVEDRGRALEQYF. DNA for the CDR3: TGTGCCAGCAGCGTAGAAGATCGCGGGAGGGCGCTAGAGCAGTACTTC. This rearrangement joins TRBV9 to TRBJ2-7; 9 nucleotides match TRBD2. CDR3 length: 16 amino acids. CDR1 and CDR2 from the germline V gene are SGDLS and YYNGEE. J lost 7 bases, V lost 0 bases, and 11 bases had no gene match.

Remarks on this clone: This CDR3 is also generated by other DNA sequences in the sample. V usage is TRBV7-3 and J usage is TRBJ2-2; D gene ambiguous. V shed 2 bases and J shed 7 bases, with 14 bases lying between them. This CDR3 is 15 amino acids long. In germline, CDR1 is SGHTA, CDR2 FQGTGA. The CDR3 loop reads CASSLVGSDHGELFF. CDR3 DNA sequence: TGTGCCAGCAGCTTAGTCGGGTCGGATCACGGGGAGCTGTTTTTT.

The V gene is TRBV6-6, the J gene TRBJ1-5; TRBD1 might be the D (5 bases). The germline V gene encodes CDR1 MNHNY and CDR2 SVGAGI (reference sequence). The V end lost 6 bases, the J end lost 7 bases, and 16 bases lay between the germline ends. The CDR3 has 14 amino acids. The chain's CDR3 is CASRPDTGGQPQHF. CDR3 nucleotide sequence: TGTGCCAGCAGGCCCGACACGGGGGGACAGCCCCAGCATTTT.

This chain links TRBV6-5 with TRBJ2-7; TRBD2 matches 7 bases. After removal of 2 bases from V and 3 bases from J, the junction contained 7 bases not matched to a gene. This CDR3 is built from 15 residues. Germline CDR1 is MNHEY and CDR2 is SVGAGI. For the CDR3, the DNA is TGTGCCAGCAGTTACGACCGACTAGCTTTCTACGAGCAGTACTTC. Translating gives CASSYDRLAFYEQYF.

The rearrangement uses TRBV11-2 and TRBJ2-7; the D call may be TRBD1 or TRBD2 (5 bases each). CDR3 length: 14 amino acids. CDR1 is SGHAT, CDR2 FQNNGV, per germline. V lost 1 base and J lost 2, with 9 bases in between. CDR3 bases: TGTGCCAGCAGCTTAGGAAGAGGGGCCTACGAGCAGTACTTC. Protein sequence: CASSLGRGAYEQYF.

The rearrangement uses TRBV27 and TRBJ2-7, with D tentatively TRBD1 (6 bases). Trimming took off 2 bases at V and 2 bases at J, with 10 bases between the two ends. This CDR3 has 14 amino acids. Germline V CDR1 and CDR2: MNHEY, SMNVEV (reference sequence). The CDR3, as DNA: TGTGCCAGCAGTTTAACGGGGACACCCTACGAGCAGTACTTC. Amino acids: CASSLTGTPYEQYF.

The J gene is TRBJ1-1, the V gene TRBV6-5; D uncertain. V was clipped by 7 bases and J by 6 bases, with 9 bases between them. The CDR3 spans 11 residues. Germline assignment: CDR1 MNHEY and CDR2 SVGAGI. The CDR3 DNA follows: TGTGCCAGCAAGGGTGGCCCTGAAGCTTTCTTT. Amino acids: CASKGGPEAFF.

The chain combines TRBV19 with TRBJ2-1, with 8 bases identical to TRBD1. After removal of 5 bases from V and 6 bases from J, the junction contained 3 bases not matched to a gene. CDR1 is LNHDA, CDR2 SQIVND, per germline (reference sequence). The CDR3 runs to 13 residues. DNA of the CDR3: TGTGCCAGTAGTTACGGACAGGGCAATGAGCAGTTCTTC. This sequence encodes CASSYGQGNEQFF.

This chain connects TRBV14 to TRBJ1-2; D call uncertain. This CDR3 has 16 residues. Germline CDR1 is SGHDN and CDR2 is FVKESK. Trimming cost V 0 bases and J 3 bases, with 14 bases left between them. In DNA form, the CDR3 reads TGTGCCAGCAGCCAAGATGCGGGGAGTCCCTACTATGGCTACACCTTC. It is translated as CASSQDAGSPYYGYTF.

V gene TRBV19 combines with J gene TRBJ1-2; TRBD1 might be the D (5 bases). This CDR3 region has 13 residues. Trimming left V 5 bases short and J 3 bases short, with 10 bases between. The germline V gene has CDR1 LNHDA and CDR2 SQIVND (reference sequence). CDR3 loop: CASSGDYYYGYTF. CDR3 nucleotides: TGTGCCAGTAGTGGGGACTATTACTATGGCTACACCTTC.

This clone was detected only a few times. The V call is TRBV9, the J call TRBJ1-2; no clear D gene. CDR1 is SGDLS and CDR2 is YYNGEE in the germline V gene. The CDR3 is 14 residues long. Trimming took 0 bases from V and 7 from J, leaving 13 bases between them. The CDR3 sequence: CASSVGWGSSGYTF. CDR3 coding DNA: TGTGCCAGCAGCGTAGGGTGGGGAAGCTCTGGCTACACCTTC.

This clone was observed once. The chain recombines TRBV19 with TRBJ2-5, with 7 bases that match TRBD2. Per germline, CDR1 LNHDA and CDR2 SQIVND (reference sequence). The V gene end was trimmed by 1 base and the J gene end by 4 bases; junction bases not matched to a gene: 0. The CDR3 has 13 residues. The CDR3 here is CASSIGGGETQYF. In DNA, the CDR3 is TGTGCCAGTAGTATAGGCGGGGGAGAGACCCAGTACTTC.

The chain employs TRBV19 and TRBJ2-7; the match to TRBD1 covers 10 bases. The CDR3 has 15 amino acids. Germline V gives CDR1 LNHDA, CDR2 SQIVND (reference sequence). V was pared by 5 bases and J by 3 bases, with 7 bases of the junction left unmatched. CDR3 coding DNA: TGTGCCAGTAGTTTCGGACAGGGGGATCGCTACGAGCAGTACTTC. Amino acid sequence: CASSFGQGDRYEQYF.

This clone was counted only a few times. As DNA, the CDR3 is TGTGCCAGCAGTTCACGCGGAACCACCACCTACGAGCAGTACTTC. Translating gives CASSSRGTTTYEQYF. The V call is TRBV6-1, the J call TRBJ2-7, with D unclear. The CDR3 has 15 residues. V dropped 5 bases and J dropped 2 bases, with 16 bases sitting between them. The germline V gene has CDR1 MNHNS and CDR2 SASEGT.